A selection of T cell receptor beta chains follows, all from one sample in a study of Ad26.COV2.S vaccination and SARS-CoV-2 variants. Using immunoSEQ multiplex PCR, the repertoire was profiled, and TCRdb retains in-frame clones only, with some absent. The sample carries more than 300,000 clones, around 89% recorded once. The material was peripheral blood, obtained in a trial of Ad26.COV2.S vaccine versus placebo. These receptors all come from a person between 18 and 65 years old who received the Ad26.COV2.S COVID-19 vaccine or a placebo. Both conserved end residues are part of each CDR3. A D gene is named only where the DNA matches it firmly. Some rows mark clone size as missing; the rest say once, few, many or name a class of expanded clone.

clone size: .; J gene: TRBJ2-7; D gene: TRBD2; V gene: TRBV7-9; CDR3 DNA: TGTGCCAGCAGTCTAAGCGGGGGCCACTCCTACGAGCAGTACTTC; CDR3 protein: CASSLSGGHSYEQYF
clone size: .; J gene: TRBJ1-5; D gene: TRBD1; V gene: TRBV5-3; CDR3 DNA: TGTGCCAGAAGCTCACAGGGGGCGCCGAGCAATCAGCCCCAGCATTTT; CDR3 protein: CARSSQGAPSNQPQHF
clone size: .; J gene: TRBJ2-7; D gene: TRBD2; V gene: TRBV6-1; CDR3 DNA: TGTGCCAGCAGTGAAGATCTAGCGGGAGCCTACGAGCAGTACTTC; CDR3 protein: CASSEDLAGAYEQYF
clone size: .; J gene: TRBJ1-2; D gene: .; V gene: TRBV23-1; CDR3 DNA: TGCGCCAGCAGTCAATTCCGGCCAGGGAGAGATATCTTCCGTGGCTACACCTTC; CDR3 protein: CASSQFRPGRDIFRGYTF
clone size: .; J gene: TRBJ2-3; D gene: .; V gene: TRBV27; CDR3 DNA: TGTGCCAGCAGTTTATCCCTAGACAGCACAGATACGCAGTATTTT; CDR3 protein: CASSLSLDSTDTQYF
clone size: .; J gene: TRBJ2-7; D gene: .; V gene: TRBV19; CDR3 DNA: TGTGCCAGTAGTACCAGACGCGGACTAAACGAGCAGTACTTC; CDR3 protein: CASSTRRGLNEQYF
clone size: once; J gene: TRBJ1-1; D gene: TRBD1; V gene: TRBV29-1; CDR3 DNA: TGCAGCGTTCAGCGGGGGACAGCGAACACTGAAGCTTTCTTT; CDR3 protein: CSVQRGTANTEAFF
clone size: once; J gene: TRBJ1-6; D gene: .; V gene: TRBV4-3; CDR3 DNA: TGCGCCAGCAGCCAGAATCAGATTAATTCACCCCTCCACTTT; CDR3 protein: CASSQNQINSPLHF
clone size: .; J gene: TRBJ1-2; D gene: TRBD1; V gene: TRBV5-1; CDR3 DNA: TGCGCCAGCAGCTCGACTAGGACAGGGAGGAAAGATGGCTACACCTTC; CDR3 protein: CASSSTRTGRKDGYTF
clone size: .; J gene: TRBJ2-5; D gene: .; V gene: TRBV5-1; CDR3 DNA: TGCGCCAGCGGGCAAGAGACCCAGTACTTC; CDR3 protein: CASGQETQYF
clone size: .; J gene: TRBJ2-6; D gene: .; V gene: TRBV7-9; CDR3 DNA: TGTGCCAGCAGCTCCCTTTTTCTGGCCGGGGCCAACGTCCTGACTTTC; CDR3 protein: CASSSLFLAGANVLTF
clone size: .; J gene: TRBJ2-2; D gene: TRBD1; V gene: TRBV14; CDR3 DNA: TGTGCCAGCAGCCAAGACATACAGGGGGCAGACACCGGGGAGCTGTTTTTT; CDR3 protein: CASSQDIQGADTGELFF
clone size: .; J gene: TRBJ1-1; D gene: .; V gene: TRBV5-4; CDR3 DNA: TGTGCCAGCAGTCCCGACAGGACCATGAACACTGAAGCTTTCTTT; CDR3 protein: CASSPDRTMNTEAFF
clone size: .; J gene: TRBJ2-3; D gene: .; V gene: TRBV10-3; CDR3 DNA: TGTGCCATCAGTGAAAGTGGCAGTTTAGCAGATACGCAGTATTTT; CDR3 protein: CAISESGSLADTQYF
clone size: .; J gene: TRBJ1-1; D gene: TRBD1; V gene: TRBV2; CDR3 DNA: TGTGCCAGCAGAGTGGACAGGCGGGGGAACACTGAAGCTTTCTTT; CDR3 protein: CASRVDRRGNTEAFF
clone size: .; J gene: TRBJ1-1; D gene: TRBD1; V gene: TRBV2; CDR3 DNA: TGTGCCAGCAGAGAGGACAGGTCCGGGACTGAAGCTTTCTTT; CDR3 protein: CASREDRSGTEAFF
clone size: .; J gene: TRBJ2-5; D gene: .; V gene: TRBV2; CDR3 DNA: TGTGCCAGCAGTGAAGGGCGGGAGACCCAGTACTTC; CDR3 protein: CASSEGRETQYF
clone size: .; J gene: TRBJ2-1; D gene: .; V gene: TRBV29-1; CDR3 DNA: TGCAGCGTTGTAAGGCAGAACAATGAGCAGTTCTTC; CDR3 protein: CSVVRQNNEQFF
clone size: .; J gene: TRBJ2-5; D gene: TRBD2; V gene: TRBV14; CDR3 DNA: TGTGCCAGCAGCCCCCCGGGGGGGGGCCGAGAGACCCAGTACTTC; CDR3 protein: CASSPPGGGRETQYF
clone size: .; J gene: TRBJ2-7; D gene: .; V gene: TRBV28; CDR3 DNA: TGTGCCAGCCGGGACTCTATGACCTACGAGCAGTACTTC; CDR3 protein: CASRDSMTYEQYF
clone size: .; J gene: TRBJ2-5; D gene: .; V gene: TRBV6-5; CDR3 DNA: TGTGCCAGCAGTTACTCGAGTGGGGGAGGCGAGACCCAGTACTTC; CDR3 protein: CASSYSSGGGETQYF
clone size: .; J gene: TRBJ2-2; D gene: .; V gene: TRBV9; CDR3 DNA: TGTGCCAGCAGCGTAGCTTCCACCGGGGAGCTGTTTTTT; CDR3 protein: CASSVASTGELFF
clone size: .; J gene: TRBJ2-2; D gene: TRBD2; V gene: TRBV30; CDR3 DNA: TGTGCCTGGTTAACGGGAGGGCCTAACGGGGAGCTGTTTTTT; CDR3 protein: CAWLTGGPNGELFF
clone size: .; J gene: TRBJ1-1; D gene: .; V gene: TRBV30; CDR3 DNA: TGTGCCTGGAGTGTATCAGATTACACTGAAGCTTTCTTT; CDR3 protein: CAWSVSDYTEAFF
clone size: .; J gene: TRBJ2-2; D gene: .; V gene: TRBV30; CDR3 DNA: TGTGCCTGGAGTAGGGACAAACGGAGGTACACCGGGGAGCTGTTTTTT; CDR3 protein: CAWSRDKRRYTGELFF
clone size: .; J gene: TRBJ1-5; D gene: .; V gene: TRBV27; CDR3 DNA: TGTGCCAGCAGTGATTATAGCAATCAGCCCCAGCATTTT; CDR3 protein: CASSDYSNQPQHF
clone size: .; J gene: TRBJ1-2; D gene: .; V gene: TRBV24-1; CDR3 DNA: TGTGCCACCAGCCCCGGGACACCGTCTGGGGGTTACACCTTC; CDR3 protein: CATSPGTPSGGYTF
clone size: few; J gene: TRBJ1-5; D gene: .; V gene: TRBV6-5; CDR3 DNA: TGTGCCAGCATTCGAGGGGGGGCGGGACAGCCCCAGCATTTT; CDR3 protein: CASIRGGAGQPQHF
clone size: .; J gene: TRBJ2-1; D gene: .; V gene: TRBV7-2; CDR3 DNA: TGTGCCAGCAGCTTAGCGGCAGGGCAAAGCTCCTACAATGAGCAGTTCTTC; CDR3 protein: CASSLAAGQSSYNEQFF
clone size: .; J gene: TRBJ2-7; D gene: TRBD1; V gene: TRBV5-6; CDR3 DNA: TGTGCCAGCAGCGTGCGACCGGGACAGGGGGCCGAATACGAGCAGTACTTC; CDR3 protein: CASSVRPGQGAEYEQYF
clone size: .; J gene: TRBJ2-3; D gene: .; V gene: TRBV11-2; CDR3 DNA: TGTGCCAGCAGCTTAGGCGGTGCAGATACGCAGTATTTT; CDR3 protein: CASSLGGADTQYF
clone size: .; J gene: TRBJ1-2; D gene: TRBD1; V gene: TRBV4-1; CDR3 DNA: TGCGCCAGCAGCCAAGTCGGACAGGCCCCTTGGGGCTACACCTTC; CDR3 protein: CASSQVGQAPWGYTF
clone size: .; J gene: TRBJ1-6; D gene: .; V gene: TRBV7-9; CDR3 DNA: TGTGCCAGCAGCCTGGCCAGCTCCTATAATTCACCCCTCCACTTT; CDR3 protein: CASSLASSYNSPLHF
clone size: .; J gene: TRBJ2-3; D gene: TRBD1; V gene: TRBV12-5; CDR3 DNA: TGTGCTAGTGGTCGACAGGGGGTCAGCACAGATACGCAGTATTTT; CDR3 protein: CASGRQGVSTDTQYF
clone size: .; J gene: TRBJ1-2; D gene: .; V gene: TRBV19; CDR3 DNA: TGTGCCAGTAGTATAGCTCGGGCAGGGAACTATGGCTACACCTTC; CDR3 protein: CASSIARAGNYGYTF
clone size: .; J gene: TRBJ2-1; D gene: .; V gene: TRBV5-6; CDR3 DNA: TGTGCCAGCAGCCCCGGGACTTCTAATGAGCAGTTCTTC; CDR3 protein: CASSPGTSNEQFF
clone size: once; J gene: TRBJ2-7; D gene: .; V gene: TRBV10-3; CDR3 DNA: TGTGCCGTCCAGGGAGAATTCTACGAGCAGTACTTC; CDR3 protein: CAVQGEFYEQYF
clone size: once; J gene: TRBJ1-6; D gene: .; V gene: TRBV4-1; CDR3 DNA: TGCGCCAGCAGACTAGAGGGGCAGAGTAGGTCACCCCTCCACTTT; CDR3 protein: CASRLEGQSRSPLHF
clone size: .; J gene: TRBJ1-5; D gene: TRBD1; V gene: TRBV4-3; CDR3 DNA: TGCGCCAGCAGCCAAGAGCGGACAGGGACTCAGCCCCAGCATTTT; CDR3 protein: CASSQERTGTQPQHF
clone size: .; J gene: TRBJ2-1; D gene: .; V gene: TRBV30; CDR3 DNA: TGTGCCTGGGGAACTAGGAATGAGCAGTTCTTC; CDR3 protein: CAWGTRNEQFF